The 22 T cell receptor beta chains in this list originate from one sample, sequenced in a study of monozygotic twins with inflammatory bowel disease. Reanalyzing the 5' RACE reads, TCRdb keeps one entry per CDR3 protein, without DNA. Found here are 350,000 to 400,000 distinct CDR3 sequences; the top ten clones hold approximately 2.4%. The specimen was blood. Receptors originate from a human donor with ulcerative colitis or Crohn's disease, or a healthy co-twin of an affected twin (not recorded which).

The genes are TRBV14 and TRBJ1-1. CDR3 size: 16 residues. Germline assignment: CDR1 SGHDN and CDR2 FVKESK. This CDR3 reads CASSQVPGQGGTEAFF. Full variable domain (rest looked up from reference TRBV14 and TRBJ1-1): EAGVTQFPSHSVIEKGQTVTLRCDPISGHDNLYWYRRVMGKEIKFLLHFVKESKQDESGMPNNRFLAERTGGTYSTLKVQPAELEDSGVYFCASSQVPGQGGTEAFFGQGTRLTVV.

V gene TRBV7-6 combines with J gene TRBJ1-4; TCRdb designates TRBD1, a call that cannot be tested without DNA. The germline V gene encodes CDR1 SGHVS and CDR2 FNYEAQ. The CDR3 consists of 15 residues. The CDR3 region is CASSSGTATNEKLFF.

V and J are TRBV5-6 and TRBJ2-5; TCRdb's D gene call, TRBD1, goes unchecked for lack of DNA. Per the germline V gene, CDR1 is SGHDT and CDR2 is YYEEEE. The CDR3 totals 15 residues. The CDR3 sequence is CASSLFMTGRETQYF. Variable domain in full (rest from reference TRBV5-6 and TRBJ2-5): DAGVTQSPTHLIKTRGQQVTLRCSPKSGHDTVSWYQQALGQGPQFIFQYYEEEERQRGNFPDRFSGHQFPNYSSELNVNALLLGDSALYLCASSLFMTGRETQYFGPGTRLLVL.

The chain links TRBV14 to TRBJ1-6; the D call from TCRdb, TRBD1, cannot be confirmed without DNA. Germline loops: CDR1 SGHDN, CDR2 FVKESK. This CDR3 comprises 19 residues. The CDR3 reads CASSQSPGKTDLYNSPLHF.

The V call is TRBV15, the J call TRBJ2-7; as DNA is missing, the TRBD2 call by TCRdb cannot be tested. The CDR3 loop spans 17 amino acids. Germline-derived CDR1 and CDR2 are LNHNV and YYDKDF (reference sequence). CDR3 amino acids: CATSRGEGEGASDEQYF.

The chain couples TRBV9 to TRBJ2-3. This CDR3 contains 13 residues. The germline gives CDR1 SGDLS, CDR2 YYNGEE. The CDR3 loop is CASSVYGTDTQYF.

The rearrangement links TRBV6-1 to TRBJ2-2; with no DNA, the TCRdb D assignment of TRBD1 cannot be verified. The CDR3 is 15 residues long. CDR1 MNHNS and CDR2 SASEGT come from the germline V gene. The CDR3 here is CASSPLTGGLGELFF.

This chain joins TRBV12-3 or TRBV12-4 and TRBJ2-7; as DNA is missing, the TRBD1 call by TCRdb cannot be tested. This CDR3 spans 14 amino acids. The CDR3 protein is CASYPGQGRYEQYF.

The J gene is TRBJ2-7, the V gene TRBV5-1. CDR3 length: 12 residues. The germline gives CDR1 SGHRS, CDR2 YFSETQ. CDR3 region: CASSFDNYEQYF.

The genes are TRBV20-1 and TRBJ2-5. CDR1 is DFQATT, CDR2 SNEGSKA, per germline (reference sequence). The CDR3 runs 14 residues. The CDR3 sequence: CSAREARQQETQYF.

The V call is TRBV18, the J call TRBJ1-1. This CDR3 is built from 15 residues. The V gene's germline CDR1 is KGHSH and CDR2 LQKENI. The CDR3 loop is CASSPQDGRNTEAFF.

The chain links TRBV27 to TRBJ2-6; the TRBD1 assignment by TCRdb is unverifiable without DNA. Germline V gives CDR1 MNHEY, CDR2 SMNVEV (reference sequence). There are 18 residues in the CDR3. This CDR3 is CASSPWTGGRSGANVLTF.

The V call is TRBV4-2, the J call TRBJ2-1; TCRdb lists TRBD2, though no DNA is available to test this call. This CDR3 comprises 16 residues. Germline-derived CDR1 and CDR2 are LGHNA and YNFKEQ. The CDR3: CASSQDQTSGPREQFF.

The genes are TRBV20-1 and TRBJ2-5; the D call of TRBD1 rests on TCRdb alone, since no DNA is present to check it. Germline CDR1 reads DFQATT; CDR2 reads SNEGSKA (reference sequence). CDR3 size: 11 residues. The CDR3 sequence is CSVPRGETQYF.

V usage is TRBV7-2 and J usage is TRBJ2-7. The germline V gene encodes CDR1 SGHTA and CDR2 FQGNSA. CDR3 length: 12 residues. This CDR3 reads CASSSPYGGQYF.

The J gene is TRBJ1-2, the V gene TRBV5-1. The CDR3 has 15 amino acids. CDR1 is SGHRS, CDR2 YFSETQ, per germline. CDR3 residues: CASSGGSGSLYGYTF. The whole variable domain, filled in from reference TRBV5-1 and TRBJ1-2, reads KAGVTQTPRYLIKTRGQQVTLSCSPISGHRSVSWYQQTPGQGLQFLFEYFSETQRNKGNFPGRFSGRQFSNSRSEMNVSTLELGDSALYLCASSGGSGSLYGYTFGSGTRLTVV.

The chain uses TRBV5-4 and TRBJ1-4; the D gene TCRdb calls, TRBD1, cannot be checked with no DNA. The CDR3 totals 16 residues. The V gene's germline CDR1 is SGHNT and CDR2 YYREEE (reference sequence). The CDR3: CASSLAGTGGNEKLFF.

The J gene is TRBJ2-7, the V gene TRBV4-3. The CDR3 length is 14 residues. In germline, CDR1 is LGHNA, CDR2 YSLEER. CDR3: CASSQEYGLYEQYF.

The J gene is TRBJ2-5, the V gene TRBV7-2. The CDR3 is 14 amino acids. Germline V gives CDR1 SGHTA, CDR2 FQGNSA. CDR3: CASSLLRIQETQYF.

The chain is built from TRBV29-1 and TRBJ2-6; the D call of TRBD2 rests on TCRdb alone, since no DNA is present to check it. From germline, CDR1 is SQVTM and CDR2 ANQGSEA. CDR3 length: 16 amino acids. The CDR3 here is CSVSRGSTTGANVLTF.

The chain links TRBV5-1 to TRBJ2-2; with no DNA, the TCRdb D assignment of TRBD1 cannot be verified. This CDR3 contains 14 residues. Germline V gives CDR1 SGHRS, CDR2 YFSETQ. The CDR3 spells CASSLWGATGELFF.

The V call is TRBV4-2, the J call TRBJ1-6; TCRdb's assignment of TRBD1 cannot be checked, as there is no DNA. Looked up from germline, CDR1 is LGHNA and CDR2 is YNFKEQ. The CDR3 consists of 17 residues. This chain's CDR3 is CASSRGQTKSSNSPLHF.